Below, one TCR beta chain is given with its context. The CDR3 contains 16 residues. Trimming removed 2 bases from V and 5 bases from J; junction bases left unmatched: 8. Germline V gene data show CDR1 as SSHAT and CDR2 as FNYEAQ (reference sequence). This record comes from a study of cytomegalovirus exposure and HLA in healthy donors. For the study at large: Membership in the Caucasian-associated ancestry cluster was found for 81% of 300 to 400 genotyped donors.

Researchers ran the PCR with 60 Vbeta and 13 Jbeta primers. Profiled with immunoSEQ multiplex PCR; TCRdb holds only in-frame clones, not every one. The sample holds 150,000 to 200,000 clones, about 73% seen once. Sequences were obtained from PBMCs. This TCR was sampled from a woman between 40 and 55 years old in good health and CMV-seronegative. The rearrangement links TRBV7-7 to TRBJ2-2; 7 bases are shared with TRBD1. CDR3 loop: CASSLTTGYATGELFF. CDR3 DNA: TGTGCCAGCAGCTTAACGACAGGGTATGCGACCGGGGAGCTGTTTTTT.